This T cell receptor beta chain was sequenced for a study of T cells after yellow fever vaccination. Study-level points and caveats: Faster peaking, at day 5 versus 15, marked a secondary response that was weaker.

TCRdb redid the calling of the 5' RACE reads with MiXCR, one entry per CDR3 protein. The table has hundreds of thousands of distinct CDR3 sequences, approximately 5.7% seen once. Regarding this clonotype: Its antigen is unknown.

CDR3 length: 19 residues. Germline V gene lookup returns CDR1 SGHAT and CDR2 FQNNGV. V shed 1 base, J shed 3 bases, and the junction held 9 bases outside the gene matches. The clonotype comes from a man younger than 45 who received the YFV17D yellow fever vaccine. Source: PBMCs, taken 5 days after the yellow fever booster vaccination. This rearrangement joins TRBV11-2 to TRBJ2-4; TRBD2 agrees at 13 bases. The CDR3 loop is CASSLVRTSGSRFKNIQYF. The CDR3 DNA follows: TGTGCCAGCAGCTTAGTTCGGACTAGCGGGAGCCGGTTCAAAAACATTCAGTACTTC. The variable domain in full, with the rest retrieved from reference TRBV11-2 and TRBJ2-4, is EAGVAQSPRYKIIEKRQSVAFWCNPISGHATLYWYQQILGQGPKLLIQFQNNGVVDDSQLPKDRFSAERLKGVDSTLKIQPAKLEDSAVYLCASSLVRTSGSRFKNIQYFGAGTRLSVL.